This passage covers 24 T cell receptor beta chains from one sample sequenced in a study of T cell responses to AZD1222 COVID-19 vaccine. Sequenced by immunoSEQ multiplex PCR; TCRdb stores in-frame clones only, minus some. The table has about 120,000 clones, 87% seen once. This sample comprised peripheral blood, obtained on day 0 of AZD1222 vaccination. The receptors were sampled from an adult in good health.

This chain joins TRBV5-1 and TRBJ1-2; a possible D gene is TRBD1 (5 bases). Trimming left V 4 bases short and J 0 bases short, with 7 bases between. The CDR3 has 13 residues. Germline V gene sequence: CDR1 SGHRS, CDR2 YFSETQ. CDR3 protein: CASSGGSNYGYTF. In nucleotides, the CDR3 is TGCGCCAGCAGCGGGGGTTCTAACTATGGCTACACCTTC.

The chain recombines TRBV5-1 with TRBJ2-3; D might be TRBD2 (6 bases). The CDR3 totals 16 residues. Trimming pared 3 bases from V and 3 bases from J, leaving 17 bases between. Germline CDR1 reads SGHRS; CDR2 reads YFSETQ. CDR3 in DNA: TGCGCCAGCAGCTATTACCAGGGTGGGAGGACAGATACGCAGTATTTT. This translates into CASSYYQGGRTDTQYF. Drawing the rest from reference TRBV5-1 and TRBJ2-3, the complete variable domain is KAGVTQTPRYLIKTRGQQVTLSCSPISGHRSVSWYQQTPGQGLQFLFEYFSETQRNKGNFPGRFSGRQFSNSRSEMNVSTLELGDSALYLCASSYYQGGRTDTQYFGPGTRLTVL.

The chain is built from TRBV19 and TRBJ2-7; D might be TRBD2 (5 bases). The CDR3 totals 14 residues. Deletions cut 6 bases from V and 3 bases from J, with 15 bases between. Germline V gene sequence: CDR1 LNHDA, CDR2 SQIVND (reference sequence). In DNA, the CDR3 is TGTGCCAGTAGCACCTCGGCAGACTACTACGAGCAGTACTTC. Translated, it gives CASSTSADYYEQYF.

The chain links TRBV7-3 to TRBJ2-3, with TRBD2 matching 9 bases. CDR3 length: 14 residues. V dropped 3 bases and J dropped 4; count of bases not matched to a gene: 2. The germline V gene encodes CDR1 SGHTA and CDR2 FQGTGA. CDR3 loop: CASSFGTSPDTQYF. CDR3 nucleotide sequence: TGTGCCAGCAGCTTCGGGACTAGCCCAGATACGCAGTATTTT.

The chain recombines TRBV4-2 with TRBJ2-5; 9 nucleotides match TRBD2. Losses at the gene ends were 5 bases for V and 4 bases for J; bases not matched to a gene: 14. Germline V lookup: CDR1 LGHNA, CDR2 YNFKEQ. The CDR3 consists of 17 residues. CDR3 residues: CASSSHGRGGAGETQYF. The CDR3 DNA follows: TGTGCCAGCAGCTCTCATGGGCGCGGGGGGGCAGGAGAGACCCAGTACTTC.

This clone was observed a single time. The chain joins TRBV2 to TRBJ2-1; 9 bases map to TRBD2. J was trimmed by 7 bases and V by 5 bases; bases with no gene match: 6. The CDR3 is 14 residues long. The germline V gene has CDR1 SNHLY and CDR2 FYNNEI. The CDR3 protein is CASSIAGEVNEQFF. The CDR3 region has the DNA TGTGCCAGCAGTATAGCGGGAGAGGTAAATGAGCAGTTCTTC.

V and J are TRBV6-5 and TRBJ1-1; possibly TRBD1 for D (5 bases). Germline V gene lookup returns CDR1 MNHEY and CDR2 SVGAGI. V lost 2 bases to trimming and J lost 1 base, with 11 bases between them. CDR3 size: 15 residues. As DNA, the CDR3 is TGTGCCAGCAGTTACGGGGGAGGCGGGAACACTGAAGCTTTCTTT. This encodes CASSYGGGGNTEAFF.

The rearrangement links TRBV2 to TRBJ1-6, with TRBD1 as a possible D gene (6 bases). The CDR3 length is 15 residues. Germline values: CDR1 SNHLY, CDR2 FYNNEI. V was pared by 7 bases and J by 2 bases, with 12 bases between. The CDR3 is CASIQQGTYNSPLHF. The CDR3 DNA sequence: TGTGCCAGCATCCAACAGGGAACCTATAATTCACCCCTCCACTTT.

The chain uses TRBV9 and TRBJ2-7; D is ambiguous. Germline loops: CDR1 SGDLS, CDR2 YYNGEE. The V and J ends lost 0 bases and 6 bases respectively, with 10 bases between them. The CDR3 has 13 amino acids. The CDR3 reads CASSVAESLEQYF. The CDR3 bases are TGTGCCAGCAGCGTAGCTGAGTCTCTCGAGCAGTACTTC.

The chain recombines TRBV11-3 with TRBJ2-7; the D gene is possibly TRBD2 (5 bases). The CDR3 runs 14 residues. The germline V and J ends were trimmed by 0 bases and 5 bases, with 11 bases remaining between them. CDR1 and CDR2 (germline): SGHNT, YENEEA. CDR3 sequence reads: CASSLDFGNHEQYF. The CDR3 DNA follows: TGTGCCAGCAGCTTAGATTTCGGGAATCACGAGCAGTACTTC.

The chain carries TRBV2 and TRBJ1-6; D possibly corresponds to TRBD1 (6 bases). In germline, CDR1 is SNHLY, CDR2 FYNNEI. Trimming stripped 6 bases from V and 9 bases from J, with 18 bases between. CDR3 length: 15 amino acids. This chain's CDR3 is CASSDGQFFSSPLHF. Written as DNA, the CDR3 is TGTGCCAGCAGCGACGGACAGTTTTTTAGTTCACCCCTCCACTTT.

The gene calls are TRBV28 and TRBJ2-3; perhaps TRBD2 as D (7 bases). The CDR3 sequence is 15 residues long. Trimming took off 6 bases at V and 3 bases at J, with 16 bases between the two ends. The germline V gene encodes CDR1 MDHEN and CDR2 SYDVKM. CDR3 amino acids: CASREQGGPTDTQYF. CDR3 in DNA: TGTGCCAGCAGAGAACAGGGAGGGCCTACAGATACGCAGTATTTT.

The CDR3, as DNA: TGTGCCAGCAGCCGAAAGAAGGGCACTGAAGCTTTCTTT. Translation: CASSRKKGTEAFF. V and J are TRBV6-5 and TRBJ1-1; D gene ambiguous. CDR3 length: 13 residues. Germline CDR1 is MNHEY and CDR2 is SVGAGI. V lost 6 bases, J lost 4 bases, and 12 bases lay in between.

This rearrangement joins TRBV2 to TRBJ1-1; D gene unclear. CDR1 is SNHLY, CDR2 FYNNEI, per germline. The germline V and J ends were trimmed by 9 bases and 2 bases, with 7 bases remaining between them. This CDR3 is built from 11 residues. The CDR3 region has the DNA TGTGCCAGACAGACTAACACTGAAGCTTTCTTT. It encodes CARQTNTEAFF.

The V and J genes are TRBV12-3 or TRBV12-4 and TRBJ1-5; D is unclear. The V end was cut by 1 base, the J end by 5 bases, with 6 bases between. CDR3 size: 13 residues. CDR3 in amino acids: CASSLEADQPQHF. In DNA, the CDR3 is TGTGCCAGCAGTTTAGAGGCAGATCAGCCCCAGCATTTT.

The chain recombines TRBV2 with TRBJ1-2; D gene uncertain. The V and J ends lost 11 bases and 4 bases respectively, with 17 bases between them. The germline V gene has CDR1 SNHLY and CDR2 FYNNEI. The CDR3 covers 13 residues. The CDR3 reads CAWTPDYVYGYTF. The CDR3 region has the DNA TGTGCCTGGACTCCTGACTACGTCTATGGCTACACCTTC.

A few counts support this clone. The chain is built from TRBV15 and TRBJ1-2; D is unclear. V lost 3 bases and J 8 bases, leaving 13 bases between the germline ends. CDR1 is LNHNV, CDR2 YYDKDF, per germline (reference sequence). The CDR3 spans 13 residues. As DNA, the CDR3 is TGTGCCACCAGCAGTACCCCTTCGGCGGGCTACACCTTC. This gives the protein CATSSTPSAGYTF.

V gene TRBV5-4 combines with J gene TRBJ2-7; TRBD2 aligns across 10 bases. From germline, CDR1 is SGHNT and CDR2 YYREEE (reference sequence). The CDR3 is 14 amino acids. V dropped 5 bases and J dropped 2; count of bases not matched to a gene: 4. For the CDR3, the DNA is TGTGCCAGCAGTCCGGGACTAGCGCCCTACGAGCAGTACTTC. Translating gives CASSPGLAPYEQYF.

The CDR3, as DNA: TGTGCCAGCAGTGAAGAGGCAGGCCGAGGCTACGAGCAGTACTTC. It translates to CASSEEAGRGYEQYF. The chain recombines TRBV2 with TRBJ2-7, with D uncertain. Germline CDR1 is SNHLY and CDR2 is FYNNEI. CDR3 length: 15 amino acids. The V gene lost 1 base and the J gene lost 3 bases, with 13 bases spanning the gap.

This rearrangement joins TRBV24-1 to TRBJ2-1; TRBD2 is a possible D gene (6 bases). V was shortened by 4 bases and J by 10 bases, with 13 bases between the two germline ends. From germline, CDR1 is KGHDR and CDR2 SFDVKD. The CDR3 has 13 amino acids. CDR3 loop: CATSDPPGGEQFF. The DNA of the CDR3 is TGTGCCACCAGTGACCCTCCCGGGGGAGAGCAGTTCTTC.

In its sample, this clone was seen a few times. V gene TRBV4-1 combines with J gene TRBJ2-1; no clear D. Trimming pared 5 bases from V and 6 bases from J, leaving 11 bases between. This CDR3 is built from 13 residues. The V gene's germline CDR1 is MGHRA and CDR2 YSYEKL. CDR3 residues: CASSARTSNEQFF. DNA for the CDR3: TGCGCCAGCAGCGCAAGGACGTCCAATGAGCAGTTCTTC.

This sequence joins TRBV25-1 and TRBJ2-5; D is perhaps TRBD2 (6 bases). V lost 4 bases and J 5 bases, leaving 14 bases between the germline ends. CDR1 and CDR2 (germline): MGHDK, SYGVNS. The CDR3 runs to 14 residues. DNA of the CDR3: TGTGCCAGCAGTGGGCCTGGAGGGCTGGAGACCCAGTACTTC. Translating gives CASSGPGGLETQYF.

The CDR3 region is CASSPGQGVFSYEQYF. In DNA, the CDR3 is TGCGCCAGCAGCCCCGGACAGGGCGTGTTTTCCTACGAGCAGTACTTC. The rearrangement uses TRBV5-1 and TRBJ2-7; TRBD1 matches 8 bases. The CDR3 has 16 residues. Germline loops: CDR1 SGHRS, CDR2 YFSETQ. Trimming took 4 bases from V and 1 from J; bases not matched to a gene: 10.

The CDR3 is CASMFSRLNTEAFF. CDR3 in DNA: TGTGCCAGCATGTTTAGCAGGCTGAACACTGAAGCTTTCTTT. The chain employs TRBV27 and TRBJ1-1; D uncertain. CDR3 length equals 14 residues. The V end lost 7 bases, the J end lost 0 bases, and 12 bases lay between the germline ends. Germline CDR1 reads MNHEY; CDR2 reads SMNVEV (reference sequence).